The rows below give T cell receptor beta chains drawn from one sample of a study of identifying expanded T cells in peripheral blood. Sequenced by immunoSEQ multiplex PCR; TCRdb stores in-frame clones only, minus some. This table holds 90,000 to 100,000 clones, over 75% found once. Sequencing was done on a sample of blood. Source of these receptors: a person aged 18-69 years in good health. Each CDR3 is given with its conserved first and last residue. The listing skips clone size in some rows; elsewhere it reads once, few, many or a size class.

CDR3 protein	V gene	J gene	clone size
CASSFAGRLSYEQYF	TRBV7-2	TRBJ2-7	-
CAGRQSSYNSPLHF	TRBV2	TRBJ1-6	few
CASTLAGAVNYGYTF	TRBV7-9	TRBJ1-2	once
CATSRAPFNNQPQHF	TRBV15	TRBJ1-5	-
CAWSSPRGGAGGYTF	TRBV30	TRBJ1-2	-
CASSITGQGPRPQHF	TRBV19	TRBJ1-5	once
CASSLDAGGAYEQYF	TRBV5-1	TRBJ2-7	-
CASSPGQVDSNQPQHF	TRBV18	TRBJ1-5	-
CASSDPGGIVNTIYF	TRBV2	TRBJ1-3	once
CASSLSRTGVGRSGANVLTF	TRBV5-1	TRBJ2-6	-
CASSSTRDTQYF	TRBV11-2	TRBJ2-3	once
CASSQGDRPLEKLFF	TRBV4-2	TRBJ1-4	-
CASGLVMAPRGPGELFF	TRBV12-5	TRBJ2-2	few
CASSLAASNTGELFF	TRBV5-1	TRBJ2-2	-
CASSLGTATIEQYF	TRBV7-9	TRBJ2-7	-
CASSHPDRTYGYTF	TRBV4-1	TRBJ1-2	-
CASSVDGSANTEAFF	TRBV2	TRBJ1-1	-
CASSLLPGELFF	TRBV9	TRBJ2-2	-
CASSTGQTDEQFF	TRBV7-6	TRBJ2-1	-
CASSRPAGANTGELFF	TRBV18	TRBJ2-2	-
CAWSLQTGELFF	TRBV30	TRBJ2-2	-
CASSLDPGGGQPQHF	TRBV7-2	TRBJ1-5	-
CASSPATGNYGYTF	TRBV7-6	TRBJ1-2	-
CASSPGTGINEKLFF	TRBV7-9	TRBJ1-4	once
CASSPYGTSTEAFF	TRBV18	TRBJ1-1	once
CASSSTVPPSIF	TRBV11-3	TRBJ2-7	-
CASSPINGEGETQYF	TRBV18	TRBJ2-5	-
CAWKAKGQGAGGYTF	TRBV30	TRBJ1-2	-
CASMSEASGANVLTF	TRBV28	TRBJ2-6	-
CASSLWGDTEAFF	TRBV27	TRBJ1-1	-
CASRTDRAGDNEQFF	TRBV2	TRBJ2-1	-
CAWSAGGTTDTQYF	TRBV30	TRBJ2-3	once
CAVSESTGVKAFF	TRBV10-3	TRBJ1-1	-
CASSITGTGIVPQHF	TRBV7-2	TRBJ1-5	-
CASTPHYLEAGAYEQYF	TRBV19	TRBJ2-7	-
CASRGRINTEAFF	TRBV2	TRBJ1-1	-
CASSDGGSSYNEQFF	TRBV9	TRBJ2-1	once
CASSIGDGYTF	TRBV19	TRBJ1-2	-
CASSIGTDYGYTF	TRBV19	TRBJ1-2	-
CASSGGTERSPLHF	TRBV2	TRBJ1-6	medium-sized
CASSSLGQYNEQFF	TRBV5-4	TRBJ2-1	-
CASSPSPQGAKNIQYF	TRBV19	TRBJ2-4	-
CAISEGGEQFF	TRBV10-3	TRBJ2-1	-
CASNVGGESSYEQYF	TRBV28	TRBJ2-7	-
CASRPDRPTYGYTF	TRBV27	TRBJ1-2	-
CASSLDYSNQPQHF	TRBV7-2	TRBJ1-5	-
CASSFGQGLAGGYTF	TRBV5-1	TRBJ1-2	-
CASSQTSGGLQETQYF	TRBV18	TRBJ2-5	-
CASSLQVGTYEQYF	TRBV4-1	TRBJ2-7	-
CASSISEKLFF	TRBV19	TRBJ1-4	-
CASSLGAENTEAFF	TRBV5-1	TRBJ1-1	-
CASRGRGVSYEQYF	TRBV19	TRBJ2-7	-
CAISSSETGEKVYNEQFF	TRBV10-3	TRBJ2-1	-
CASSDPWGYSGNTIYF	TRBV6-1	TRBJ1-3	-
CATSRGVGTASNQPQHF	TRBV15	TRBJ1-5	once
CASSLEGAEETQYF	TRBV5-1	TRBJ2-5	-
CASSPGPSGANVLTF	TRBV5-6	TRBJ2-6	-
CASTSDRGGSQPQHF	TRBV6-1	TRBJ1-5	-
CASSSGGGLMNTEAFF	TRBV28	TRBJ1-1	-